This T cell receptor beta chain derives from a study of neurological immune-mediated disorders. Study-wide findings and caveats: The expanded clones of different subjects shared no CDR3 amino acid sequences (suggesting private repertoires in all groups). HTLV-1-associated myelopathy had the most TCR clonal expansion, and multiple sclerosis had the least, less than healthy controls.

In germline, CDR1 is SGHRS, CDR2 YFSETQ. The CDR3 spans 16 residues. The germline V and J ends were trimmed by 4 bases and 4 bases, with 21 bases remaining between them. Synthesis of cDNA was accomplished via 5'RACE employing 10-nucleotide random UMIs. The authors obtained over 170 million TCR-beta sequences from 15-18 subjects per sequencing run. TCRdb processed the 5' RACE reads anew with MiXCR; each CDR3 protein has one entry. The repertoire consists of around 83,000 distinct CDR3 sequences, with 13% to 15% occurring once and the leading ten covering about 6.8%. There are many counts of this clonotype. The antigen remains unidentified.

The material sequenced was PBMCs. The TCR sequence derives from a woman aged 50 to 60 in good health. The rearrangement joins TRBV5-1 to TRBJ2-7; D is perhaps TRBD2 (7 bases). CDR3 in amino acids: CASSLVGGQKNYEQYF. The CDR3 bases are TGCGCCAGCAGCCTGGTGGGGGGGCAGAAAAATTACGAGCAGTACTTC.